This entry lists 32 T cell receptor beta chains sequenced from one sample in a study of T cells in Graves' hyperthyroidism and ophthalmopathy. Amplification of TCR beta CDR3 regions was performed using RNA transcripts as template. When the TCR CDR3 underwent first-round RT-PCR, the HTBI primer set was used. TCRdb passed the multiplex PCR reads through MiXCR, listing each CDR3 protein once. In the table there are roughly 400,000 distinct CDR3 sequences, 15% to 19% of which are singletons. Sequencing was performed on blood. The receptor source for this set is a woman between 18 and 29 years old with Graves' hyperthyroidism that later progressed to Graves' ophthalmopathy.

The sample holds a few counts of this clonotype. J is TRBJ2-4 and V is TRBV18, with 9 bases matching TRBD1. Losses at the gene ends were 4 bases for V and 8 bases for J; bases not matched to a gene: 6. The germline V gene has CDR1 KGHSH and CDR2 LQKENI. The CDR3 is 14 residues long. The DNA for the CDR3 is TGTGCCAGCTCACTTTCGACAGGGGGTGACATTCAGTACTTC. Translating it yields CASSLSTGGDIQYF.

This clonotype was seen only a few times. The chain employs TRBV5-1 and TRBJ2-2; 7 bases line up with TRBD1. Germline assignment: CDR1 SGHRS and CDR2 YFSETQ. CDR3 length equals 14 residues. The trim removed 4 bases at V and 4 bases at J, leaving 4 bases unmatched. CDR3 residues: CASSAGTVTGELFF. The DNA of the CDR3 is TGCGCCAGCAGCGCCGGGACAGTCACCGGGGAGCTGTTTTTT.

Many counts were recorded for this clonotype. The chain is built from TRBV2 and TRBJ1-2, with a tentative D call TRBD1 (5 bases). The germline gives CDR1 SNHLY, CDR2 FYNNEI. V gave up 7 bases and J gave up 2 bases, with 17 bases separating them. This CDR3 has 15 amino acids. The CDR3 here is CASMTPRGINYGYTF. CDR3 DNA sequence: TGTGCCAGCATGACACCGCGGGGGATAAACTATGGCTACACCTTC.

This clonotype occurred many times. The chain has TRBV2 and TRBJ1-6, with unresolved D. With 4 bases removed from V and 9 bases from J, the gap between germline ends came to 7 bases. Germline V gene lookup returns CDR1 SNHLY and CDR2 FYNNEI. The CDR3 length is 12 residues. The CDR3 reads CASSAMVSPLHF. The CDR3 DNA reads as TGTGCCAGCAGTGCCATGGTTTCACCCCTCCACTTT. The complete variable domain, with remaining parts taken from reference TRBV2 and TRBJ1-6, reads EPEVTQTPSHQVTQMGQEVILRCVPISNHLYFYWYRQILGQKVEFLVSFYNNEISEKSEIFDDQFSVERPDGSNFTLKIRSTKLEDSAMYFCASSAMVSPLHFGNGTRLTVT.

CDR3 nucleotide sequence: TGCGCCAGCAGCCAAGGGGAGAAAGCAGATACGCAGTATTTT. Its protein product is CASSQGEKADTQYF. The V and J genes are TRBV4-3 and TRBJ2-3, with a tentative D call TRBD2 (5 bases). V lost 1 base, J lost 4 bases, and 9 bases lay in between. CDR3 length equals 14 residues. Germline CDR1 LGHNA, CDR2 YSLEER.

This clonotype was seen a handful of times. The conserved phenylalanine or tryptophan is not found at the CDR3 terminus, so this likely reflects a read error. The CDR3 loop reads CASSYSNEQYL. The CDR3 DNA follows: TGTGCCAGCAGTTACTCGAACGAGCAGTACCTC. This chain connects TRBV6-2 or TRBV6-3 to TRBJ2-7; no reliable D call. The CDR3 is made up of 11 amino acids. Germline V gives CDR1 MNHEY, CDR2 SVGEGT. Trimming stripped 0 bases from V and 5 bases from J, with 2 bases between.

This clonotype occurred a few times. The chain couples TRBV5-1 to TRBJ1-1; D is possibly TRBD1 (5 bases). The CDR3 is 14 residues long. With 5 bases removed from V and 4 bases from J, the gap between germline ends came to 15 bases. Germline V gives CDR1 SGHRS, CDR2 YFSETQ. In nucleotides, the CDR3 is TGCGCCAGCAGTCCCTACTCTGGGGGCACTGAAGCTTTCTTT. Protein: CASSPYSGGTEAFF. The whole variable domain, filled in from reference TRBV5-1 and TRBJ1-1, reads KAGVTQTPRYLIKTRGQQVTLSCSPISGHRSVSWYQQTPGQGLQFLFEYFSETQRNKGNFPGRFSGRQFSNSRSEMNVSTLELGDSALYLCASSPYSGGTEAFFGQGTRLTVV.

This chain joins TRBV15 and TRBJ2-1; 7 bases line up with TRBD2. Germline CDR1 is LNHNV and CDR2 is YYDKDF (reference sequence). The CDR3 extends over 16 amino acids. V lost 0 bases, J lost 1 base, and 3 bases stayed unmatched. Here the CDR3 reads CATSRDTGGSYNEQFF. As DNA, the CDR3 is TGTGCCACCAGCAGAGATACGGGAGGATCCTACAATGAGCAGTTCTTC.

This clonotype has at least ten counts. The chain links TRBV28 to TRBJ1-6, with unresolved D. The V end lost 1 base, the J end lost 7 bases, and 17 bases lay between the germline ends. In germline, CDR1 is MDHEN, CDR2 SYDVKM. The CDR3 sequence is 17 residues long. The CDR3 DNA is TGTGCCAGCAGTTTATTGGGAGGGTACGAACAAAATTCACCCCTCCACTTT. As protein: CASSLLGGYEQNSPLHF.

This clonotype appeared a few times. In DNA form, the CDR3 reads TGTGCCAGCAGACGGACTCACTCCTACGAGCAGTACTTC. Translating gives CASRRTHSYEQYF. V gene TRBV28 combines with J gene TRBJ2-7; D perhaps matches TRBD2 (5 bases). Germline CDR1 is MDHEN and CDR2 is SYDVKM. Trimming took 6 bases from V and 0 from J, leaving 9 bases between them. The CDR3 spans 13 residues.

Many counts were recorded for this clonotype. The V gene is TRBV12-3 or TRBV12-4, the J gene TRBJ2-1; TRBD2 agrees at 7 bases. This CDR3 is 16 amino acids long. The trim removed 7 bases at V and 4 bases at J, leaving 13 bases unmatched. This CDR3 is CASTTRGSGVYNEQFF. The CDR3 DNA is TGTGCCAGCACCACCAGAGGGAGCGGGGTATACAATGAGCAGTTCTTC.

This sequence joins TRBV4-1 and TRBJ2-7; TRBD1 matches at 9 bases. The trim removed 2 bases at V and 2 bases at J, leaving 7 bases unmatched. The CDR3 contains 16 residues. Germline CDR1 MGHRA, CDR2 YSYEKL. CDR3 protein: CASSQPGQGKPYEQYF. CDR3 sequence (DNA): TGCGCCAGCAGCCAACCGGGACAGGGAAAACCCTACGAGCAGTACTTC.

In its sample, this clonotype was seen a few times. The genes are TRBV20-1 and TRBJ1-2, with D maybe TRBD1 (5 bases). Germline CDR1 and CDR2: DFQATT and SNEGSKA (reference sequence). V was cut by 0 bases and J by 4 bases, with 9 bases left in between. CDR3 length: 13 amino acids. This CDR3 reads CSARDGASYGYTF. The CDR3 DNA sequence: TGCAGTGCTAGAGATGGGGCAAGCTATGGCTACACCTTC.

This clonotype was seen more than once but under ten times. The genes are TRBV29-1 and TRBJ2-2; 8 nucleotides line up with TRBD1. The V gene's germline CDR1 is SQVTM and CDR2 ANQGSEA. V lost 3 bases to trimming and J lost 6 bases; unmatched junction nucleotides: 0. CDR3 length: 12 residues. The CDR3 DNA is TGCAGCGTTGACAGGGGGCCCGGGGAGCTGTTTTTT. This translates into CSVDRGPGELFF.

This clonotype has ten or more counts. The chain employs TRBV20-1 and TRBJ2-5, with 7 bases aligning to TRBD1. The length of the CDR3 is 12 residues. V dropped 4 bases and J dropped 5; count of bases not matched to a gene: 4. The germline CDR1 and CDR2 sequences are DFQATT and SNEGSKA (reference sequence). As DNA, the CDR3 is TGCAGTGCTACGGACAGGAAGGAGACCCAGTACTTC. This sequence encodes CSATDRKETQYF.

At least ten counts were recorded for this clonotype. The CDR3 sequence: CASSFSGTGSYEQYF. The CDR3 DNA sequence: TGTGCCAGCAGCTTCTCCGGGACAGGCTCCTACGAGCAGTACTTC. J is TRBJ2-7 and V is TRBV11-2, with 8 bases fitting TRBD1. J lost 0 bases, V lost 3 bases, and 4 bases had no gene match. Germline-derived CDR1 and CDR2 are SGHAT and FQNNGV. The CDR3 sequence is 15 residues long.

This clonotype turned up a few times. The chain employs TRBV4-1 and TRBJ1-2; weak D call: TRBD1 (6 bases). The germline V gene encodes CDR1 MGHRA and CDR2 YSYEKL. This CDR3 comprises 14 residues. With 0 bases removed from V and 8 bases from J, the gap between germline ends came to 13 bases. CDR3 region: CASSQDRGALGYTF. The CDR3 nucleotides read TGCGCCAGCAGCCAAGATCGGGGGGCCCTCGGCTACACCTTC.

The J gene is TRBJ1-1, the V gene TRBV5-1; TRBD1 aligns across 8 bases. The germline V gene encodes CDR1 SGHRS and CDR2 YFSETQ. V gave up 5 bases and J gave up 4 bases; unmatched junction bases: 7. This CDR3 contains 14 residues. In DNA, the CDR3 is TGCGCCAGCAGGGCAGGGGGCGGGGGCACTGAAGCTTTCTTT. Protein: CASRAGGGGTEAFF.

The rearrangement uses TRBV6-1 and TRBJ1-1, with no clear D. The CDR3 loop spans 12 amino acids. V lost 4 bases and J lost 3, with 6 bases in between. Germline CDR1 reads MNHNS; CDR2 reads SASEGT. CDR3: CASSGSDTEAFF. CDR3 nucleotide sequence: TGTGCCAGCAGTGGCAGTGACACTGAAGCTTTCTTT.

At least ten counts were recorded for this clonotype. V is TRBV11-2 and J is TRBJ2-1; TRBD2 is a possible D gene (6 bases). CDR1 SGHAT and CDR2 FQNNGV come from the germline V gene. The CDR3 loop spans 15 amino acids. The V end was cut by 5 bases, the J end by 2 bases, with 13 bases between. CDR3 coding DNA: TGTGCCAGCAGCCCCGGGACTCCACCCTACAATGAGCAGTTCTTC. Its translation is CASSPGTPPYNEQFF.

This clonotype showed up many times. The chain carries TRBV28 and TRBJ2-5; 7 nucleotides align to TRBD1. The germline CDR1 and CDR2 sequences are MDHEN and SYDVKM. The CDR3 is 13 residues long. The ends lost 6 bases at V and 6 bases at J; junction bases unmatched: 7. As DNA, the CDR3 is TGTGCCAGCAGAACACAGGGGACGCAGACCCAGTACTTC. Its protein product is CASRTQGTQTQYF.

This clonotype was recorded many times. V and J are TRBV5-1 and TRBJ1-1; D remains ambiguous. The V end was cut by 0 bases, the J end by 1 base, with 13 bases between. Germline V CDR1 and CDR2: SGHRS, YFSETQ. This CDR3 has 16 amino acids. This CDR3 reads CASSLGRRTENTEAFF. The CDR3 nucleotides read TGCGCCAGCAGCTTGGGTCGCAGGACGGAGAACACTGAAGCTTTCTTT.

This clonotype was detected ten times or more. The CDR3 region has the DNA TGCGCCAGCAGTACAGGGTTAGGACAGCCCCAGCATTTT. Residues: CASSTGLGQPQHF. V is TRBV10-2 and J is TRBJ1-5; TRBD1 might be the D (6 bases). The V gene's germline CDR1 is WSHSY and CDR2 SAAADI. The V end was cut by 5 bases, the J end by 7 bases, with 12 bases between. This CDR3 contains 13 residues.

A remark on this clonotype: A much larger clone differs from this one at a single base, so this may be a read error. The genes are TRBV6-9 and TRBJ2-1, with TRBD2 matching 15 bases. The CDR3 extends over 15 amino acids. From germline, CDR1 is MNHGY and CDR2 SVAAGI. CDR3 coding DNA: TGTGCCGGCAGTTGGACTAGCGGGAGGGGAAGTGAGCAGTTCTTC. Protein sequence: CAGSWTSGRGSEQFF.

This clonotype was counted a few times. The chain has TRBV2 and TRBJ1-1; weak D call: TRBD1 (5 bases). This CDR3 is 17 amino acids long. V lost 6 bases to trimming and J lost 4 bases, with 24 bases between them. Germline assignment: CDR1 SNHLY and CDR2 FYNNEI. The CDR3 DNA sequence: TGTGCCAGCAGAGACTTAGGGACGGCGATTTCGAGCACTGAAGCTTTCTTT. Its protein is CASRDLGTAISSTEAFF.

The chain has TRBV6-1 and TRBJ2-5; TRBD1 is a possible D gene (6 bases). Trimming left V 8 bases short and J 10 bases short, with 11 bases between. This CDR3 is built from 10 residues. CDR1 is MNHNS, CDR2 SASEGT, per germline. CDR3 sequence: CASGRQVQYF. The CDR3 DNA follows: TGTGCCAGCGGTCGACAGGTCCAGTACTTC.

In its sample, this clonotype was seen many times. CDR3 DNA sequence: TGTGCCAGCAGTCAAGGGCCTACAACTAATGAAAAACTGTTTTTT. Protein sequence: CASSQGPTTNEKLFF. The rearrangement links TRBV28 to TRBJ1-4, with D hard to call. CDR1 is MDHEN and CDR2 is SYDVKM in the germline V gene. The CDR3 runs to 15 residues. V was cut by 5 bases and J by 0 bases, with 10 bases left in between.

The rearrangement links TRBV4-3 to TRBJ2-3; no reliable D call. The V end was cut by 0 bases, the J end by 8 bases, with 12 bases between. Germline-derived CDR1 and CDR2 are LGHNA and YSLEER. CDR3 size: 14 residues. CDR3 DNA sequence: TGCGCCAGCAGCCAAGATGTAGGTCTCGCTACGCAGTATTTT. This gives the protein CASSQDVGLATQYF.

This clonotype was recorded many times. This chain joins TRBV27 and TRBJ2-5; D may match TRBD1 or TRBD2 (6 bases each). This CDR3 comprises 24 residues. Germline V CDR1 and CDR2: MNHEY, SMNVEV (reference sequence). Trimming stripped 1 base from V and 4 bases from J, with 40 bases between. This CDR3 is CASSLLPPLSRGQGNWGAGETQYF. CDR3 nucleotide sequence: TGTGCCAGCAGTTTATTACCCCCCTTAAGCAGAGGGCAGGGGAACTGGGGGGCCGGAGAGACCCAGTACTTC.

This clonotype was observed many times. CDR3 coding DNA: TGTGCCAGCAGCTTAACTAGCGGGACAGCCTACGAGCAGTACTTC. Translated, it gives CASSLTSGTAYEQYF. The chain is built from TRBV7-3 and TRBJ2-7; D may be TRBD2 (8 bases). Germline V CDR1 and CDR2: SGHTA, FQGTGA. This CDR3 is built from 15 residues. V lost 0 bases, J lost 2 bases, and 11 bases lay in between.

The table lists this clonotype with many counts. V usage is TRBV3-1 and J usage is TRBJ2-5, with 10 bases identical to TRBD2. The V and J ends lost 4 bases and 4 bases, in that order; junction bases with no gene match: 6. The CDR3 is made up of 15 amino acids. The germline V gene encodes CDR1 LGHDT and CDR2 YNNKEL (reference sequence). CDR3 in DNA: TGTGCCAGCAGCCCAGCGGGAGGGAGTAGAGAGACCCAGTACTTC. Protein: CASSPAGGSRETQYF.

This clonotype was detected ten times or more. This chain joins TRBV2 and TRBJ1-1; D possibly corresponds to TRBD1 (6 bases). The CDR3 contains 13 residues. V lost 5 bases and J 6 bases, leaving 13 bases between the germline ends. Looked up from germline, CDR1 is SNHLY and CDR2 is FYNNEI. The CDR3: CASSPGQTSEAFF. In nucleotides, the CDR3 is TGTGCCAGCAGTCCGGGACAAACTTCTGAAGCTTTCTTT. Looking up the rest from reference TRBV2 and TRBJ1-1 gives the full variable domain: EPEVTQTPSHQVTQMGQEVILRCVPISNHLYFYWYRQILGQKVEFLVSFYNNEISEKSEIFDDQFSVERPDGSNFTLKIRSTKLEDSAMYFCASSPGQTSEAFFGQGTRLTVV.